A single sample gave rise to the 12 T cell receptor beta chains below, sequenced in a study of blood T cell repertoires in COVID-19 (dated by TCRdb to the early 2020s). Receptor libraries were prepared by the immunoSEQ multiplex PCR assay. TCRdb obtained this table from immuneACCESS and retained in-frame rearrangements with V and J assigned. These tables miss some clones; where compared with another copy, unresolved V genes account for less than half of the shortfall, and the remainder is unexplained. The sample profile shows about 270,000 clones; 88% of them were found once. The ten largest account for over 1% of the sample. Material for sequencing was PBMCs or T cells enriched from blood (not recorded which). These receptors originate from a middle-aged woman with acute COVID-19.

CDR3 protein: CASSFHPSSYNSPLHF. Written as DNA, the CDR3 is TGTGCCAGCAGTTTCCACCCGAGCTCCTATAATTCACCCCTCCACTTT. This chain connects TRBV28 to TRBJ1-6; D call uncertain. This CDR3 is built from 16 residues. Between the trimmed V and J ends, which lost 3 bases and 0 bases, there was a span of 9 bases. Germline V gives CDR1 MDHEN, CDR2 SYDVKM.

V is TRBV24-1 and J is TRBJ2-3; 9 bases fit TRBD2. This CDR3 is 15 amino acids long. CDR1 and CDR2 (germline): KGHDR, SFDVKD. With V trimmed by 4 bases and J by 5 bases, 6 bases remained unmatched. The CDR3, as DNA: TGTGCCACCAGTGACGCGGGAGGGCCGGGAGATACGCAGTATTTT. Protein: CATSDAGGPGDTQYF.

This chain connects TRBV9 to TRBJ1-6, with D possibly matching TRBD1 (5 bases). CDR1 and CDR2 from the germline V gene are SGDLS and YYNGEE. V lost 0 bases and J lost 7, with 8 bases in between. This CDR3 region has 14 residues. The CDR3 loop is CASSVERGNSPLHF. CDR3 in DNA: TGTGCCAGCAGCGTAGAGCGGGGCAATTCACCCCTCCACTTT.

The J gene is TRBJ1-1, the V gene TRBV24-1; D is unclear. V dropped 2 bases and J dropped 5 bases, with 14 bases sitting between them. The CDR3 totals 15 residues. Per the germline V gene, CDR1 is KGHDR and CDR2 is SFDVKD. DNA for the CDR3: TGTGCCACCAGTGATTCCCGAGTTCGTCCGACTGAAGCTTTCTTT. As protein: CATSDSRVRPTEAFF.

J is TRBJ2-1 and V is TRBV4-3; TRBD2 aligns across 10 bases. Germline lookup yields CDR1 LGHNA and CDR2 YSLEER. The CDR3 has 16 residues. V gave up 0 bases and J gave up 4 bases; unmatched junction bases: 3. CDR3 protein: CASSQEAGGPYNEQFF. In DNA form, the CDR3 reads TGCGCCAGCAGCCAAGAAGCGGGAGGGCCTTACAATGAGCAGTTCTTC.

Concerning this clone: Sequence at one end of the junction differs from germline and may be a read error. For the CDR3, the DNA is TGTGCCAGCAGTGCGATAGCGGGCTCTTCGGGGTTC. Translated: CASSAIAGSSGF. This chain links TRBV28 with TRBJ2-4, with TRBD2 matching 7 bases. Germline V gene data show CDR1 as MDHEN and CDR2 as SYDVKM. The CDR3 contains 12 residues.

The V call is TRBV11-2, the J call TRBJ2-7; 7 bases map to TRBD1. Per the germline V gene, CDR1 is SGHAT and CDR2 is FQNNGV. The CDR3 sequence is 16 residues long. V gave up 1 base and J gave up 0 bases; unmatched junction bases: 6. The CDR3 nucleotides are TGTGCCAGCAGCTTAGGTAGGGGGCGAAGCTCCTACGAGCAGTACGTC. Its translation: CASSLGRGRSSYEQYV.

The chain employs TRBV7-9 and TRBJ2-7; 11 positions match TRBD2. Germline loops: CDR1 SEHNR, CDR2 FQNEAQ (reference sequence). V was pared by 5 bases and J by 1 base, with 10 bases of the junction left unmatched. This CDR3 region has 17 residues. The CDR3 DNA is TGTGCCAGCAGCGGGCTCTTAGCGGGAGGGAGGTCCTACGAGCAGTACTTC. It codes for CASSGLLAGGRSYEQYF. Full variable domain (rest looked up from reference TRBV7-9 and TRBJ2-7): DTGVSQNPRHKITKRGQNVTFRCDPISEHNRLYWYRQTLGQGPEFLTYFQNEAQLEKSRLLSDRFSAERPKGSFSTLEIQRTEQGDSAMYLCASSGLLAGGRSYEQYFGPGTRLTVT.

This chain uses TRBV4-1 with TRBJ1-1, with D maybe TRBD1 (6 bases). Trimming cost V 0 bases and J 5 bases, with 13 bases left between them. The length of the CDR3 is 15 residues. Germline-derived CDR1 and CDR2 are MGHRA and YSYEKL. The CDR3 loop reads CASSQDMGAWTEAFF. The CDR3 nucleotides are TGCGCCAGCAGCCAAGATATGGGGGCATGGACTGAAGCTTTCTTT.

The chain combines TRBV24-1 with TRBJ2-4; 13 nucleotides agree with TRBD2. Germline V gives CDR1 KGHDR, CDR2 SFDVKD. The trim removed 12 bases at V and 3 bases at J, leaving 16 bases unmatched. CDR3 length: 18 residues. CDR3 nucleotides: TGTGCCCCAGGAGGTACTAGCGGGAGGGCCGTCGTCAAAAACATTCAGTACTTC. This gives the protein CAPGGTSGRAVVKNIQYF.

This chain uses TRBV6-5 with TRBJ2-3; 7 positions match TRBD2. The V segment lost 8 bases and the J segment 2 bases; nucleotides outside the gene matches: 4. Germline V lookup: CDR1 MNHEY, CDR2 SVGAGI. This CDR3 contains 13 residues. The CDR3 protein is CASGGGVTDTQYF. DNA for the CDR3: TGTGCCAGCGGGGGAGGGGTCACAGATACGCAGTATTTT.

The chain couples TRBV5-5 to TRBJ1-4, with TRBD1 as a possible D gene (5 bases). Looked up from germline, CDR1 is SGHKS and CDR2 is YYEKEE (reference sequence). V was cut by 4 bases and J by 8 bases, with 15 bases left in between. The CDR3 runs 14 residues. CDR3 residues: CASSIRVENEKLFF. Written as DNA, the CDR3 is TGTGCCAGCAGCATCAGGGTTGAGAACGAAAAACTGTTTTTT. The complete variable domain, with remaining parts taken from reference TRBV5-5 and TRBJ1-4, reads DAGVTQSPTHLIKTRGQQVTLRCSPISGHKSVSWYQQVLGQGPQFIFQYYEKEERGRGNFPDRFSARQFPNYSSELNVNALLLGDSALYLCASSIRVENEKLFFGSGTQLSVL.